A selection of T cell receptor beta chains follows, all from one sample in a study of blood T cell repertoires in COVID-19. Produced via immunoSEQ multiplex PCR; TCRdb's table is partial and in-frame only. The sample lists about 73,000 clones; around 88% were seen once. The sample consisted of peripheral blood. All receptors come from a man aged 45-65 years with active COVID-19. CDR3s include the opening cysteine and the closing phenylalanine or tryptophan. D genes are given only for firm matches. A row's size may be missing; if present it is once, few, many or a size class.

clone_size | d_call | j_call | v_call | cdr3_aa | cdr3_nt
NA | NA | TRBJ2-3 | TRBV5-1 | CASSGGGAGDTQYF | TGCGCCAGCTCGGGCGGCGGCGCGGGAGATACGCAGTATTTT
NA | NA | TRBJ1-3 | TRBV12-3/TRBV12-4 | CASSLLGGETPYF | TGTGCCAGCAGCCTACTGGGGGGGGAAACACCATATTTT
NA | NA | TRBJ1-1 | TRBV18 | CASSPGRVQNTEAFF | TGTGCCAGCTCACCCGGCCGGGTACAGAACACTGAAGCTTTCTTT
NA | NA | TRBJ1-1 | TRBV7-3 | CASSHKHFF | TGTGCCAGCAGCCATAAGCATTTCTTT
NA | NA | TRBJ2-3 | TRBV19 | CASAFGWGGTDTQYF | TGTGCCAGTGCCTTTGGGTGGGGAGGCACAGATACGCAGTATTTT
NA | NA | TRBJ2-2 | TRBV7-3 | CASSLSGDTGELFF | TGTGCCAGCAGCTTATCGGGGGACACCGGGGAGCTGTTTTTT
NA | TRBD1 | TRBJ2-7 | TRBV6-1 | CASSEVWTGPYEQYF | TGTGCCAGCAGTGAAGTTTGGACAGGGCCCTACGAGCAGTACTTC
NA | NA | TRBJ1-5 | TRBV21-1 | CASSKGTVGNQPQHF | TGTGCCAGCAGCAAGGGGACAGTCGGGAATCAGCCCCAGCATTTT
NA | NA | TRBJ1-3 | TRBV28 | CASSLSGGSGNTIYF | TGTGCCAGCAGTTTATCGGGGGGGTCTGGAAACACCATATATTTT
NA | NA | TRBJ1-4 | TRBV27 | CASSLQGLEKLFF | TGTGCCAGCAGTTTACAGGGTTTGGAAAAACTGTTTTTT
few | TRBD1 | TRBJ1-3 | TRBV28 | CASSPRTGVTLPGNTIYF | TGTGCCAGCAGTCCCCGGACAGGGGTTACCCTTCCTGGAAACACCATATATTTT
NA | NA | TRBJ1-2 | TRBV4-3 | CASSQGPGQHYGYTF | TGCGCCAGCAGCCAAGGCCCCGGACAGCACTATGGCTACACCTTC
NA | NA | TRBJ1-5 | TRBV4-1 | CASSQERDSNQPQHF | TGCGCCAGCAGCCAAGAAAGAGATAGCAATCAGCCCCAGCATTTT
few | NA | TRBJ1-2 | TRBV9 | CASSPPTGNYGYTF | TGTGCCAGCAGCCCCCCTACGGGGAACTATGGCTACACCTTC
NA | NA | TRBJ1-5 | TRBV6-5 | CASSWSGDQPQHF | TGTGCCAGCAGTTGGTCGGGGGATCAGCCCCAGCATTTT
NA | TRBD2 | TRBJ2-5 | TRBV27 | CASSGRTSGTETQYF | TGTGCCAGCAGTGGACGGACTAGCGGGACAGAGACCCAGTACTTC
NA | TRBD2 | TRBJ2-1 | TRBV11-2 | CASSSSGGPSNEQFF | TGTGCCAGCAGCTCTAGCGGGGGGCCCTCCAATGAGCAGTTCTTC
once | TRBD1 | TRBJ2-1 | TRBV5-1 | CASATGGAYNEQFF | TGCGCCAGCGCGACAGGGGGGGCATACAATGAGCAGTTCTTC
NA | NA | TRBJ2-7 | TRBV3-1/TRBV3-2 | CASSQRRLVAEQYF | TGTGCCAGCAGCCAACGGCGACTAGTCGCCGAGCAGTACTTC
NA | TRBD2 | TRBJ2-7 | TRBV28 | CASSSPWRGAASYEQYF | TGTGCCAGCAGTTCTCCGTGGCGGGGGGCCGCCTCCTACGAGCAGTACTTC
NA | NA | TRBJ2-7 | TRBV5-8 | CASSLGGEDEQYF | TGTGCCAGCAGCTTAGGGGGGGAGGACGAGCAGTACTTC
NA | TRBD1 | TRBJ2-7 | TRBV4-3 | CASSQDRRDRQYF | TGCGCCAGCAGCCAAGATCGTCGGGACAGGCAGTACTTC
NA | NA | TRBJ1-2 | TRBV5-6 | CASSLGIRGHNYGYTF | TGTGCCAGCAGCTTGGGAATCAGGGGCCATAACTATGGCTACACCTTC
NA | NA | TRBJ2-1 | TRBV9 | CASSGRDRWKGDEQFF | TGTGCCAGCAGCGGGCGGGACAGATGGAAGGGGGATGAGCAGTTCTTC
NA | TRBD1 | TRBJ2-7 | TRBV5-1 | CASSFWTGVTYEQYF | TGCGCCAGCAGCTTTTGGACAGGGGTAACCTACGAGCAGTACTTC
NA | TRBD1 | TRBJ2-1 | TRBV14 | CASSPWTGRVDEQFF | TGTGCCAGCAGCCCGTGGACAGGGAGAGTTGATGAGCAGTTCTTC
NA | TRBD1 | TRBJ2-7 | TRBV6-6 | CASRPGTGVYEQYF | TGTGCCAGCAGACCCGGGACAGGGGTCTACGAGCAGTACTTC
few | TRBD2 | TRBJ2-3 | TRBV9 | CASSATHTLAGGLQYF | TGTGCCAGCAGCGCAACCCATACTCTAGCGGGAGGACTGCAGTATTTT
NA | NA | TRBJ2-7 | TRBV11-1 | CASSLENFSYEQYF | TGTGCCAGCAGCTTAGAAAACTTTAGCTACGAGCAGTACTTC
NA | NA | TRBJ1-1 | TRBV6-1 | CASSEEVTGNTEAFF | TGTGCCAGCAGTGAAGAAGTGACAGGGAACACTGAAGCTTTCTTT
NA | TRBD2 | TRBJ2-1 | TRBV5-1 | CASSLLAAAENEQFF | TGCGCCAGCAGCTTACTAGCGGCGGCGGAGAATGAGCAGTTCTTC
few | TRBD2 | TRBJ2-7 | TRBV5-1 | CASSLRPAGEVAYEQYF | TGCGCCAGCAGCTTGAGACCAGCGGGAGAGGTTGCCTACGAGCAGTACTTC
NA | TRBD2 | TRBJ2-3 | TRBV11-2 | CASSPRRAGGPHTQYF | TGTGCCAGCAGCCCCAGGCGGGCGGGGGGGCCGCATACGCAGTATTTT
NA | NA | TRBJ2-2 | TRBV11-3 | CASSLGLPNTGELFF | TGTGCCAGCAGCTTAGGACTACCGAACACCGGGGAGCTGTTTTTT
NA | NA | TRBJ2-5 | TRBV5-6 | CASSLDRDNEFFQETQYF | TGTGCCAGCAGCTTGGACAGGGATAATGAGTTCTTCCAAGAGACCCAGTACTTC
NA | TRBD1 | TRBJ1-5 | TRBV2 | CASSGQGYQPQHF | TGTGCCAGCAGTGGACAGGGATATCAGCCCCAGCATTTT
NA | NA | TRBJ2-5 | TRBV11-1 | CASSFGYQETQYF | TGTGCCAGCAGCTTCGGGTACCAAGAGACCCAGTACTTC
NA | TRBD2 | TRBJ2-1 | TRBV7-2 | CASIGTSGSLGINEQFF | TGTGCCAGCATCGGGACTAGCGGGAGTCTGGGGATCAATGAGCAGTTCTTC
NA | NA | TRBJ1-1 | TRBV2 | CASSYTGVDTEAFF | TGTGCCAGCAGTTACACGGGTGTGGACACTGAAGCTTTCTTT
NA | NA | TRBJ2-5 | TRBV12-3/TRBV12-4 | CASSLRQKETQYF | TGTGCCAGCAGTTTGAGACAGAAAGAGACCCAGTACTTC
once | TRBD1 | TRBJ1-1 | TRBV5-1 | CASGDRVNTEAFF | TGCGCCAGTGGGGACAGGGTGAACACTGAAGCTTTCTTT
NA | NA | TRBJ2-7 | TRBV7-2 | CASSLGVAESYEQYF | TGTGCCAGCAGCTTAGGGGTAGCGGAGAGTTACGAGCAGTACTTC
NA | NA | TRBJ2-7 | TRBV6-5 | CASRERYEQYF | TGTGCCAGCAGGGAGAGATACGAGCAGTACTTC
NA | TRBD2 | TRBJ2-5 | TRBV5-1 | CASSSGSSGQETQYF | TGCGCCAGCAGCTCGGGAAGTAGCGGGCAAGAGACCCAGTACTTC
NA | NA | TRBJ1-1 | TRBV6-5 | CASINSGRGQPEAFF | TGTGCCAGCATAAACTCAGGGCGGGGGCAACCTGAAGCTTTCTTT
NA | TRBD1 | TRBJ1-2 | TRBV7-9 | CASTRTGTYGYTF | TGTGCCAGCACCAGGACAGGGACCTATGGCTACACCTTC
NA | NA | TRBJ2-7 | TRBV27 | CASSFVAEQYF | TGTGCCAGCAGTTTCGTGGCCGAGCAGTACTTC
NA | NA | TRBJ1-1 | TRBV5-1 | CASSSLGGAYTEAFF | TGCGCCAGCAGCTCCCTGGGGGGAGCCTACACTGAAGCTTTCTTT
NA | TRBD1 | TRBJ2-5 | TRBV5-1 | CASSLEGALGTQYF | TGCGCCAGCAGCTTGGAGGGGGCCCTCGGGACCCAGTACTTC
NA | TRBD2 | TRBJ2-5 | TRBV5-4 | CASSSGTRKETQYF | TGTGCCAGCAGCTCCGGGACTAGAAAAGAGACCCAGTACTTC
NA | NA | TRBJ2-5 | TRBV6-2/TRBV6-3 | CASSYWGEETQYF | TGTGCCAGCAGTTACTGGGGGGAAGAGACCCAGTACTTC
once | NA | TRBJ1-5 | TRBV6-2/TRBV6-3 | CASSYDGEFNQPQHF | TGTGCCAGCAGTTATGACGGGGAATTCAATCAGCCCCAGCATTTT
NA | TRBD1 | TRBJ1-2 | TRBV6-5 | CASNRGQGNGYTF | TGTGCCAGCAATAGAGGACAGGGGAATGGCTACACCTTC
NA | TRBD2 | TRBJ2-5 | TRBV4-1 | CASSPRLAEQETQYF | TGCGCCAGCTCCCCAAGACTAGCGGAACAAGAGACCCAGTACTTC
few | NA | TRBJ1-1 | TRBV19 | CASSSPGGGRTEAFF | TGTGCCAGTAGTTCCCCCGGGGGAGGGAGGACTGAAGCTTTCTTT
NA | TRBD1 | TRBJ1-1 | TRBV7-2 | CASSLGRGQGGTEAFF | TGTGCCAGCAGCTTAGGCAGGGGTCAGGGGGGCACTGAAGCTTTCTTT
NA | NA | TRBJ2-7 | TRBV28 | CASKAGYYEQYF | TGTGCCAGCAAAGCAGGTTACTACGAGCAGTACTTC